This entry lists 32 T cell receptor beta chains sequenced from one sample in a study of blood T cell repertoires in COVID-19. The method was immunoSEQ multiplex PCR; TCRdb's version includes in-frame clones alone and lacks a portion of them. The sample holds some 200,000 clones, about nine tenths seen once. Sequencing was carried out using peripheral blood. Source of these receptors: a man older than 75 with acute or convalescent COVID-19.

The chain employs TRBV6-5 and TRBJ2-1, with no clear D. Germline CDR1 and CDR2: MNHEY and SVGAGI. V lost 4 bases to trimming and J lost 3 bases, with 4 bases between them. The CDR3 runs to 12 residues. The CDR3 sequence: CASSSRYNEQFF. The CDR3 nucleotides are TGTGCCAGCAGTTCCCGCTACAATGAGCAGTTCTTC.

V and J are TRBV6-2 or TRBV6-3 and TRBJ2-1; 9 bases are a match to TRBD2. CDR1 MNHEY and CDR2 SVGEGT come from the germline V gene. The ends lost 5 bases at V and 6 bases at J; junction bases unmatched: 14. This CDR3 has 17 amino acids. The CDR3 here is CASSISGSKNTGNEQFF. The CDR3 region has the DNA TGTGCCAGCAGTATTAGCGGGAGCAAAAATACGGGCAATGAGCAGTTCTTC.

This chain links TRBV2 with TRBJ2-1; TRBD1 is a possible D gene (6 bases). CDR1 is SNHLY, CDR2 FYNNEI, per germline. The CDR3 runs to 15 residues. Trimming cost V 7 bases and J 1 base, with 14 bases left between them. The CDR3 nucleotides are TGTGCCAGCAACAAAAACAGGGAATCCTACAATGAGCAGTTCTTC. It specifies CASNKNRESYNEQFF. Full variable domain (outside the CDR3, taken from reference TRBV2 and TRBJ2-1): EPEVTQTPSHQVTQMGQEVILRCVPISNHLYFYWYRQILGQKVEFLVSFYNNEISEKSEIFDDQFSVERPDGSNFTLKIRSTKLEDSAMYFCASNKNRESYNEQFFGPGTRLTVL.

The chain couples TRBV6-6 to TRBJ2-7; D is unresolved. V was shortened by 1 base and J by 2 bases, with 6 bases between the two germline ends. The CDR3 has 13 residues. Germline V gene lookup returns CDR1 MNHNY and CDR2 SVGAGI (reference sequence). The CDR3 is CASSYLQAYEQYF. The CDR3 region has the DNA TGTGCCAGCAGTTACTTACAAGCCTACGAGCAGTACTTC.

The chain couples TRBV12-5 to TRBJ2-2; TRBD2 is a possible D gene (5 bases). Germline CDR1 is LGHNT and CDR2 is FRNRAP. Trimming removed 2 bases at V and 1 base at J, with 14 bases between. The CDR3 has 17 amino acids. CDR3 protein: CASGLFPSRLNTGELFF. CDR3 DNA: TGTGCTAGTGGTTTGTTCCCTAGCCGACTGAACACCGGGGAGCTGTTTTTT.

The chain is built from TRBV18 and TRBJ1-2; 10 bases match TRBD1. V lost 5 bases, J lost 5 bases, and 2 bases stayed unmatched. Germline CDR1 reads KGHSH; CDR2 reads LQKENI. The CDR3 runs 13 residues. As DNA, the CDR3 is TGTGCCAGCTCATCGGGACAGGGGTATGGCTACACCTTC. Its translation is CASSSGQGYGYTF. The full variable domain, with the rest looked up from reference TRBV18 and TRBJ1-2, is NAGVMQNPRHLVRRRGQEARLRCSPMKGHSHVYWYRQLPEEGLKFMVYLQKENIIDESGMPKERFSAEFPKEGPSILRIQQVVRGDSAAYFCASSSGQGYGYTFGSGTRLTVV.

V gene TRBV4-2 combines with J gene TRBJ1-6, with D possibly being TRBD1 (5 bases). CDR1 and CDR2 from the germline V gene are LGHNA and YNFKEQ. CDR3 size: 14 residues. V shed 0 bases and J shed 8 bases, with 8 bases lying between them. The chain's CDR3 is CASSQETGDSPLHF. The DNA of the CDR3 is TGTGCCAGCAGCCAAGAAACAGGAGATTCACCCCTCCACTTT.

This clone is a singleton in its sample. This sequence joins TRBV7-2 and TRBJ2-3; 10 positions match TRBD1. CDR1 is SGHTA, CDR2 FQGNSA, per germline. This CDR3 is built from 19 residues. Trimming removed 2 bases from V and 2 bases from J; junction bases left unmatched: 13. CDR3 sequence reads: CASSLYPFRGQGITDTQYF. The CDR3 DNA reads as TGTGCCAGCAGCTTATACCCGTTCCGGGGACAGGGGATCACAGATACGCAGTATTTT. Full variable domain (rest looked up from reference TRBV7-2 and TRBJ2-3): GAGVSQSPSNKVTEKGKDVELRCDPISGHTALYWYRQSLGQGLEFLIYFQGNSAPDKSGLPSDRFSAERTGGSVSTLTIQRTQQEDSAVYLCASSLYPFRGQGITDTQYFGPGTRLTVL.

This chain joins TRBV9 and TRBJ2-5; a weak D match, TRBD2 (6 bases). The CDR3 runs 14 residues. V lost 6 bases to trimming and J lost 2 bases, with 14 bases between them. Germline V lookup: CDR1 SGDLS, CDR2 YYNGEE. CDR3 coding DNA: TGTGCCAGCACCAAGAGACTAGGACAAGAGACCCAGTACTTC. Its translation is CASTKRLGQETQYF.

This clone was seen just once. The J gene is TRBJ1-2, the V gene TRBV7-9; 8 positions match TRBD1. The V and J ends lost 5 bases and 8 bases, in that order; junction bases with no gene match: 10. The germline V gene has CDR1 SEHNR and CDR2 FQNEAQ (reference sequence). This CDR3 contains 14 residues. DNA for the CDR3: TGTGCCAGCAGCCGGTTGGGACAGGCCGTCGGCTACACCTTC. It encodes CASSRLGQAVGYTF.

The V and J genes are TRBV24-1 and TRBJ1-2, with D maybe TRBD1 (5 bases). The CDR3 is made up of 14 amino acids. V was clipped by 5 bases and J by 3 bases, with 12 bases between them. The V gene's germline CDR1 is KGHDR and CDR2 SFDVKD. The CDR3 sequence is CATSGKGAYYGYTF. Written as DNA, the CDR3 is TGTGCCACCAGTGGGAAAGGGGCGTACTATGGCTACACCTTC.

This clone was recorded only once. J is TRBJ2-1 and V is TRBV18, with 11 bases lining up with TRBD2. Germline lookup yields CDR1 KGHSH and CDR2 LQKENI. The CDR3 extends over 14 amino acids. J was trimmed by 5 bases and V by 4 bases; bases with no gene match: 1. CDR3 bases: TGTGCCAGCTCACGGGGACTAGCGGACAATGAGCAGTTCTTC. It yields the protein CASSRGLADNEQFF.

This sequence joins TRBV4-2 and TRBJ2-2; D perhaps matches TRBD1 (6 bases). Germline lookup yields CDR1 LGHNA and CDR2 YNFKEQ. V lost 3 bases and J lost 0, with 11 bases in between. This CDR3 spans 16 amino acids. CDR3 nucleotide sequence: TGTGCCAGCAGCCAGGACGGGGACACGAACACCGGGGAGCTGTTTTTT. Protein product: CASSQDGDTNTGELFF.

Only one count was recorded for this clone. This rearrangement joins TRBV28 to TRBJ2-6; maybe TRBD1 (5 bases). In germline, CDR1 is MDHEN, CDR2 SYDVKM. This CDR3 is built from 15 residues. The V and J ends lost 6 bases and 0 bases respectively, with 9 bases between them. CDR3 nucleotides: TGTGCCAGCAGACAAGGGGCCTCTGGGGCCAACGTCCTGACTTTC. Its translation is CASRQGASGANVLTF.

The chain recombines TRBV29-1 with TRBJ2-3; TRBD2 agrees at 7 bases. Looked up from germline, CDR1 is SQVTM and CDR2 is ANQGSEA. CDR3 length: 13 residues. Trimming at V came to 6 bases and at J to 2 bases, leaving 5 bases not matched to a gene. The CDR3, as DNA: TGCAGCGTGGGGGGGGTGGTCACAGATACGCAGTATTTT. It encodes CSVGGVVTDTQYF.

The genes are TRBV7-2 and TRBJ2-2; D is unclear. V was clipped by 6 bases and J by 4 bases, with 9 bases between them. Per the germline V gene, CDR1 is SGHTA and CDR2 is FQGNSA. The CDR3 is 13 amino acids. CDR3 region: CASSTQPTGELFF. The CDR3 DNA reads TGTGCCAGCAGTACACAGCCCACCGGGGAGCTGTTTTTT.

The chain employs TRBV5-1 and TRBJ1-1; 8 nucleotides line up with TRBD1. The CDR3 is 14 amino acids. V shed 3 bases and J 6 bases; nucleotides not matched to a gene: 7. Germline V gives CDR1 SGHRS, CDR2 YFSETQ. This CDR3 reads CASSSFGQGSEAFF. Written as DNA, the CDR3 is TGCGCCAGCAGCTCGTTTGGACAGGGCTCTGAAGCTTTCTTT.

This chain's CDR3 is CASSFGRPDRVNSPLHF. The CDR3 DNA sequence: TGTGCCAGCAGTTTTGGTCGCCCGGACAGGGTCAATTCACCCCTCCACTTT. The V gene is TRBV27, the J gene TRBJ1-6; 8 nucleotides line up with TRBD1. The CDR3 has 17 residues. The V and J ends lost 3 bases and 7 bases, in that order; junction bases with no gene match: 11. Germline V gene data show CDR1 as MNHEY and CDR2 as SMNVEV (reference sequence).

The chain has TRBV28 and TRBJ1-2; tentatively, D is TRBD1 (6 bases). CDR1 MDHEN and CDR2 SYDVKM come from the germline V gene. Trimming removed 2 bases from V and 4 bases from J, with 17 bases in between. This CDR3 has 16 amino acids. The CDR3 coding sequence is TGTGCCAGCAGTTTAGGGGGCAATGGGCAGTTCTATGGCTACACCTTC. Translation gives CASSLGGNGQFYGYTF.

The gene calls are TRBV6-6 and TRBJ1-5; D remains unclear. CDR1 and CDR2 (germline): MNHNY, SVGAGI (reference sequence). The V end lost 2 bases, the J end lost 3 bases, and 8 bases lay between the germline ends. The CDR3 runs to 14 residues. The CDR3: CASSYRVDNQPQHF. CDR3 nucleotide sequence: TGTGCCAGCAGTTACCGGGTCGACAATCAGCCCCAGCATTTT.

The rearrangement uses TRBV5-1 and TRBJ2-5; D unclear. The germline V gene encodes CDR1 SGHRS and CDR2 YFSETQ. Trimming took 4 bases from V and 0 from J, leaving 4 bases between them. The CDR3 has 12 residues. CDR3 coding DNA: TGCGCCAGCAGCGTAAACCAAGAGACCCAGTACTTC. Translation gives CASSVNQETQYF.

This rearrangement joins TRBV5-4 to TRBJ2-7; 9 bases fit TRBD1. The germline V gene has CDR1 SGHNT and CDR2 YYREEE (reference sequence). The CDR3 has 15 amino acids. The ends lost 4 bases at V and 2 bases at J; junction bases unmatched: 7. The CDR3 bases are TGTGCCAGCAGCACTAGACAGGGGGAACCCTACGAGCAGTACTTC. Translation gives CASSTRQGEPYEQYF.

The chain couples TRBV6-5 to TRBJ2-1, with no clear D. Germline V CDR1 and CDR2: MNHEY, SVGAGI. V was cut by 8 bases and J by 7 bases, with 12 bases left in between. This CDR3 is 12 amino acids long. Here the CDR3 reads CASSLTLNEQFF. CDR3 DNA: TGTGCCAGCTCCCTGACTCTTAATGAGCAGTTCTTC.

This chain joins TRBV4-2 and TRBJ2-1; 10 nucleotides match TRBD2. Trimming at V came to 1 base and at J to 8 bases, leaving 11 bases not matched to a gene. CDR3 length: 17 amino acids. Germline V gene lookup returns CDR1 LGHNA and CDR2 YNFKEQ. CDR3 in amino acids: CASSQAPSGRAIDEQFF. As DNA, the CDR3 is TGTGCCAGCAGCCAAGCCCCAAGCGGGAGGGCCATCGATGAGCAGTTCTTC.

This chain uses TRBV18 with TRBJ1-3; no clear D gene. There are 16 residues in the CDR3. The germline CDR1 and CDR2 sequences are KGHSH and LQKENI. Between the trimmed V and J ends, which lost 3 bases and 4 bases, there was a span of 16 bases. This chain's CDR3 is CASSPLPGDKGNTIYF. DNA of the CDR3: TGTGCCAGCTCACCCCTCCCCGGGGATAAAGGAAACACCATATATTTT.

This chain joins TRBV19 and TRBJ2-5, with a possible D match to TRBD2 (5 bases). The CDR3 extends over 12 amino acids. Germline V lookup: CDR1 LNHDA, CDR2 SQIVND (reference sequence). V dropped 3 bases and J dropped 5 bases, with 7 bases sitting between them. The CDR3 DNA reads as TGTGCCAGTAGTATCGGCGGGGAGACCCAGTACTTC. The encoded protein is CASSIGGETQYF.

The gene calls are TRBV24-1 and TRBJ2-7, with 8 bases fitting TRBD2. This CDR3 is 13 amino acids long. The V and J ends lost 4 bases and 5 bases, in that order; junction bases with no gene match: 3. Germline CDR1 is KGHDR and CDR2 is SFDVKD. The CDR3 sequence is CATSDSTSDEQYF. The CDR3 DNA is TGTGCCACCAGTGACTCGACTAGCGACGAGCAGTACTTC.

J is TRBJ2-6 and V is TRBV9; TRBD1 matches at 9 bases. The germline V gene encodes CDR1 SGDLS and CDR2 YYNGEE. The V segment lost 2 bases and the J segment 0 bases; nucleotides outside the gene matches: 6. The CDR3 totals 18 residues. CDR3 loop: CASSVDRGGSSGANVLTF. The CDR3 DNA is TGTGCCAGCAGCGTCGACAGGGGGGGAAGCTCTGGGGCCAACGTCCTGACTTTC.

The chain carries TRBV11-2 and TRBJ2-1, with D maybe TRBD2 (6 bases). Germline CDR1 SGHAT, CDR2 FQNNGV. This CDR3 is built from 13 residues. Trimming left V 1 base short and J 7 bases short, with 8 bases between. The CDR3 region is CASSLAGSNEQFF. CDR3 in DNA: TGTGCCAGCAGCTTAGCCGGGAGTAATGAGCAGTTCTTC.

The chain links TRBV4-2 to TRBJ2-1; 14 nucleotides match TRBD2. CDR1 and CDR2 (germline): LGHNA, YNFKEQ. V shed 0 bases and J 9 bases; nucleotides not matched to a gene: 7. This CDR3 is 17 amino acids long. This CDR3 reads CASSQDGGTSGRREQFF. In nucleotides, the CDR3 is TGTGCCAGCAGCCAAGATGGGGGGACTAGCGGGAGACGTGAGCAGTTCTTC.

J is TRBJ2-4 and V is TRBV18; possibly TRBD1 for D (6 bases). This CDR3 comprises 15 residues. Trimming stripped 3 bases from V and 0 bases from J, with 9 bases between. Germline V gives CDR1 KGHSH, CDR2 LQKENI. Written as DNA, the CDR3 is TGTGCCAGCTCACCCACAGGGAGAGCCAAAAACATTCAGTACTTC. It yields the protein CASSPTGRAKNIQYF.

The gene calls are TRBV11-2 and TRBJ2-1, with D perhaps TRBD2 (6 bases). The germline CDR1 and CDR2 sequences are SGHAT and FQNNGV. The germline V and J ends were trimmed by 6 bases and 6 bases, with 9 bases remaining between them. There are 12 residues in the CDR3. The CDR3 bases are TGTGCCAGCAGGCTCGGGGGCAATGAGCAGTTCTTC. Its protein product is CASRLGGNEQFF.